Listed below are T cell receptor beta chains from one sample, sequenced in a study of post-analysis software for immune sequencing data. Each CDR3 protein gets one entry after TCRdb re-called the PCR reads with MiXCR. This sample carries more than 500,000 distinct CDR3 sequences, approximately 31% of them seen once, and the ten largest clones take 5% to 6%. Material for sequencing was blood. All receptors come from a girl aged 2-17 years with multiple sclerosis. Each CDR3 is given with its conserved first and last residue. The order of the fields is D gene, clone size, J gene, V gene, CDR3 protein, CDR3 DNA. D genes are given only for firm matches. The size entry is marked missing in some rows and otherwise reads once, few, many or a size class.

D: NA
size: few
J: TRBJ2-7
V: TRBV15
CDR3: CATSSGPGGSSYEQYF
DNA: TGTGCCACCAGCTCTGGGCCAGGTGGGAGCTCCTACGAGCAGTACTTC

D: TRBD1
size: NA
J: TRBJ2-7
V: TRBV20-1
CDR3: CSAREDRGTYEQYF
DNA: TGCAGTGCTAGAGAGGACAGGGGTACCTACGAGCAGTACTTC

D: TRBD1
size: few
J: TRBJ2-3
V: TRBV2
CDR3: CASSMDRSSTDTQYF
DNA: TGTGCCAGCAGTATGGACAGGTCTAGCACAGATACGCAGTATTTT

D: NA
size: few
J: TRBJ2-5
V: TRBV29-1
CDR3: CSGHWETQYF
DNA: TGCAGCGGTCATTGGGAGACCCAGTACTTC

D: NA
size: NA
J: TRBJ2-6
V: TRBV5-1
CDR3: CASSLTGGGTSGANVLTF
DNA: TGCGCCAGCAGCTTAACAGGCGGGGGCACCTCTGGGGCCAACGTCCTGACTTTC

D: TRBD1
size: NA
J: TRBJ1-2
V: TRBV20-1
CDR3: CSASGGQGIDYGYTF
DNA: TGCAGTGCTAGTGGTGGACAGGGGATCGACTATGGCTACACCTTC

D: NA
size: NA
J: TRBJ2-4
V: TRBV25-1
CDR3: CASRELDSYRQYF
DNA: TGTGCCAGCAGAGAACTGGACAGCTACCGGCAGTACTTC

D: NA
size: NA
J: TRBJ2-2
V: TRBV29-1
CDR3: CSVDSGSDTGELFF
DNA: TGCAGCGTTGATTCGGGTTCAGACACCGGGGAGCTGTTTTTT

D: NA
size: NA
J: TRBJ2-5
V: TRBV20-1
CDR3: CSARDGASLETQYF
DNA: TGCAGTGCTAGAGATGGGGCTAGCCTCGAGACCCAGTACTTC

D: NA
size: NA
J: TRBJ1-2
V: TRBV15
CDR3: CATSRELGTTYGYTF
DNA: TGTGCCACCAGCAGAGAGCTTGGGACTACCTATGGCTACACCTTC

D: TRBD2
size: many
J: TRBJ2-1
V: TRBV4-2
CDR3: CASSLRLAGGPGSNEQFF
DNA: TGTGCCAGCAGCCTACGACTAGCGGGGGGGCCAGGGTCAAATGAGCAGTTCTTC

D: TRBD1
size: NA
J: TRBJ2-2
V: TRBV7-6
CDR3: CASSSRQGKAGELFF
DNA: TGTGCCAGCAGCTCCAGACAGGGGAAAGCCGGGGAGCTGTTTTTT

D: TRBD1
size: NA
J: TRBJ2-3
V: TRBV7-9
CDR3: CASSLGMYRGTDTDTQYF
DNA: TGTGCCAGCAGCTTAGGGATGTACAGGGGGACGGACACAGATACGCAGTATTTT

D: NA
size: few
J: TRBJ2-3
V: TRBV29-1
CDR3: CSVEDLGLEGDTQYF
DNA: TGCAGCGTTGAAGATCTAGGGTTAGAAGGAGATACGCAGTATTTT